These 30 T cell receptor beta chains originate from one sample sequenced in a study of blood T cells in healthy people across ages. Sample-barcoded 5' priming and a J-beta primer mix drove a second PCR of roughly 6 to 12 cycles. TCRdb reprocessed the 5' RACE reads with MiXCR, giving one entry per CDR3 protein. The sample has hundreds of thousands of distinct CDR3 sequences; under 35% are singletons. The sequenced sample was blood. The receptors originated from a woman of 80 years or more in good health.

This clonotype was counted between two and nine times. The chain recombines TRBV30 with TRBJ2-4; 12 bases map to TRBD2. CDR1 GTSNPN and CDR2 SVGIG come from the germline V gene (reference sequence). V was pared by 1 base and J by 8 bases, with 6 bases of the junction left unmatched. The CDR3 totals 15 residues. CDR3 protein: CAWSEPSGGVYIQYF. DNA for the CDR3: TGTGCCTGGAGTGAGCCTAGCGGGGGGGTATACATTCAGTACTTC.

The V call is TRBV3-1, the J call TRBJ2-2, with D tentatively TRBD1 or TRBD2 (6 bases each). Germline V lookup: CDR1 LGHDT, CDR2 YNNKEL (reference sequence). The V gene lost 6 bases and the J gene lost 1 base, with 15 bases spanning the gap. CDR3 length: 16 residues. This CDR3 reads CASSRRGAVNTGELFF. The CDR3 DNA reads as TGTGCCAGCAGTCGGAGGGGGGCCGTGAACACCGGGGAGCTGTTTTTT.

This clonotype came up many times. A junction end diverges from the germline sequence, so it may reflect a read error. The chain recombines TRBV6-2 or TRBV6-3 with TRBJ2-5, with D hard to call. Germline CDR1 reads MNHEY; CDR2 reads SVGEGT. This CDR3 region has 14 residues. This CDR3 is CASSSRNGQGTQYF. The CDR3 bases are TGTGCCAGCAGTTCCCGTAACGGTCAAGGGACCCAGTACTTC.

As for this clonotype: A read error may be the cause here, since a much bigger clone is one base away. The chain carries TRBV6-6 and TRBJ2-7, with TRBD2 matching over 7 bases. The V segment lost 9 bases and the J segment 2 bases; nucleotides outside the gene matches: 16. The CDR3 spans 16 residues. Germline V gives CDR1 MNHNY, CDR2 SVGAGI (reference sequence). The CDR3 loop reads CASRFGSGAGAYEQYF. The CDR3 DNA sequence: TGTGCCAGTAGATTTGGGAGCGGGGCGGGGGCCTACGAGCAGTACTTC.

For this clonotype: This may stem from a read error, because a much larger clone lies one nucleotide away. J is TRBJ2-7 and V is TRBV4-1; TRBD2 is a possible D gene (6 bases). The V end was cut by 4 bases, the J end by 7 bases, with 20 bases between. CDR1 MGHRA and CDR2 YSYEKL come from the germline V gene. This CDR3 contains 15 residues. DNA for the CDR3: TGCGCCAGCAGCCGATCAGTAGGGAGGTACAATGAGCAGTACTTC. Amino acid sequence: CASSRSVGRYNEQYF.

A remark on this clonotype: A single base separates this from a much larger clone, so it may be a read error. This chain uses TRBV20-1 with TRBJ1-2; TRBD1 aligns across 8 bases. With V trimmed by 6 bases and J by 5 bases, 8 bases remained unmatched. In germline, CDR1 is DFQATT, CDR2 SNEGSKA (reference sequence). The CDR3 is 13 amino acids. CDR3 DNA sequence: TGCAGTGCCTCGACAGGGGTGTTTTATGGCTACACCTTC. Amino acid sequence: CSASTGVFYGYTF.

The table lists this clonotype with a count of one. A much larger clonotype is one base distant, so this may be a read error. V is TRBV24-1 and J is TRBJ2-7, with D perhaps being TRBD1 or TRBD2 (5 bases each). The last part of the DNA fits TRBJ2-5 better; the J call may be wrong. CDR3 length: 15 amino acids. Germline assignment: CDR1 KGHDR and CDR2 SFDVKD. The CDR3, as DNA: TGTGCCATCAGTGATTCGGGACGGGCGAGAGAGACCCAGTACTTC. Encoded protein: CAISDSGRARETQYF.

This clonotype was detected many times. The chain employs TRBV27 and TRBJ2-6; 9 positions match TRBD2. The CDR3 is 16 amino acids. V shed 3 bases and J 0 bases; nucleotides not matched to a gene: 0. From germline, CDR1 is MNHEY and CDR2 SMNVEV (reference sequence). The CDR3 here is CASSFSGSSGANVLTF. CDR3 coding DNA: TGTGCCAGCAGTTTTAGCGGGAGCTCTGGGGCCAACGTCCTGACTTTC.

Many counts were recorded for this clonotype. The DNA of the CDR3 is TGTGCCAGCAGCTTAGCGCACAATTCACCCCTCCACTTT. Protein product: CASSLAHNSPLHF. The V call is TRBV7-2, the J call TRBJ1-6; no definite D call. CDR3 size: 13 residues. Germline V gene sequence: CDR1 SGHTA, CDR2 FQGNSA. V was pared by 0 bases and J by 7 bases, with 4 bases between.

This chain links TRBV20-1 with TRBJ2-1; D is possibly TRBD2 (5 bases). The CDR3 runs to 12 residues. Germline values: CDR1 DFQATT, CDR2 SNEGSKA (reference sequence). The V and J ends lost 0 bases and 8 bases respectively, with 8 bases between them. Written as DNA, the CDR3 is TGCAGTGCTAGAGATCTCGGGGATGAGCAGTTCTTC. It translates to CSARDLGDEQFF.

The rearrangement joins TRBV29-1 to TRBJ2-1, with unresolved D. The CDR3 runs 11 residues. V was clipped by 4 bases and J by 4 bases, with 5 bases between them. Germline-derived CDR1 and CDR2 are SQVTM and ANQGSEA. CDR3 nucleotides: TGCAGCGTTGGGTTGTACAATGAGCAGTTCTTC. Translating it yields CSVGLYNEQFF.

The table lists this clonotype with a few counts. The chain couples TRBV6-1 to TRBJ1-6; D remains ambiguous. The CDR3 spans 15 residues. Germline V lookup: CDR1 MNHNS, CDR2 SASEGT. V was trimmed by 1 base and J by 4 bases, leaving 8 bases between them. CDR3 DNA sequence: TGTGCCAGCAGTGAAGGGACTACTTATAATTCACCCCTCCACTTT. This gives the protein CASSEGTTYNSPLHF.

This clonotype came up many times. J is TRBJ1-5 and V is TRBV20-1; tentative D call: TRBD1 (6 bases). V lost 2 bases and J lost 0, with 14 bases in between. This CDR3 contains 16 residues. CDR1 and CDR2 (germline): DFQATT, SNEGSKA (reference sequence). The CDR3 bases are TGCAGTGCTAGAAAGGGAACAGGGTATAGCAATCAGCCCCAGCATTTT. Amino acids: CSARKGTGYSNQPQHF.

This clonotype has a single count. The chain uses TRBV20-1 and TRBJ2-3, with TRBD2 matching 10 bases. The CDR3 totals 15 residues. The germline gives CDR1 DFQATT, CDR2 SNEGSKA (reference sequence). The V and J ends lost 3 bases and 2 bases, in that order; junction bases with no gene match: 5. The DNA of the CDR3 is TGCAGTGCTAGCACGACTAGCGGGCCCACAGATACGCAGTATTTT. It is translated as CSASTTSGPTDTQYF.

The CDR3 region is CASGGRVWQPQHF. Written as DNA, the CDR3 is TGTGCCAGCGGGGGGAGGGTGTGGCAGCCCCAGCATTTT. The chain recombines TRBV6-2 or TRBV6-3 with TRBJ1-5, with D possibly being TRBD1 (5 bases). CDR3 length: 13 amino acids. Deletions cut 8 bases from V and 7 bases from J, with 15 bases between. Germline CDR1 MNHEY, CDR2 SVGEGT.

The chain is built from TRBV18 and TRBJ2-5, with unresolved D. Judging by the DNA end, TRBJ2-7 fits better; the J call may be wrong. The CDR3 is 11 residues long. Per germline, CDR1 KGHSH and CDR2 LQKENI. In DNA form, the CDR3 reads TGTGCCAGCTCACCAAGGGACGAGCAGTACGTC. Protein product: CASSPRDEQYV.

This clonotype has at least ten counts. The V and J genes are TRBV12-3 or TRBV12-4 and TRBJ2-1, with a weak D call TRBD2 (6 bases). This CDR3 has 13 amino acids. V was cut by 8 bases and J by 3 bases, with 11 bases left in between. CDR3 DNA sequence: TGTGCCAGCCGGGACTCCAGCTACAATGAGCAGTTCTTC. Translation gives CASRDSSYNEQFF.

This clonotype was found many times. The chain carries TRBV7-2 and TRBJ2-1; D ambiguous. This CDR3 contains 14 residues. V was cut by 0 bases and J by 5 bases, with 8 bases left in between. The germline V gene encodes CDR1 SGHTA and CDR2 FQGNSA. This CDR3 reads CASSLALRNNEQFF. The CDR3 nucleotides are TGTGCCAGCAGCTTAGCCTTGCGGAACAATGAGCAGTTCTTC.

This clonotype was observed many times. The chain recombines TRBV6-5 with TRBJ2-7, with 9 bases aligning to TRBD2. CDR1 is MNHEY and CDR2 is SVGAGI in the germline V gene. V trimming: 6 bases; J trimming: 4 bases; junction bases outside the gene matches: 13. The CDR3 totals 16 residues. In DNA form, the CDR3 reads TGTGCCAGCAGCCCAACTTCCAGCGGGGGGTTGTACGAGCAGTACTTC. As protein: CASSPTSSGGLYEQYF.

This clonotype came up a few times. V usage is TRBV14 and J usage is TRBJ1-2; D is unclear. This CDR3 has 14 residues. Trimming stripped 0 bases from V and 7 bases from J, with 12 bases between. CDR1 and CDR2 (germline): SGHDN, FVKESK. The CDR3 sequence: CASSQDNGVGGYTF. Written as DNA, the CDR3 is TGTGCCAGCAGCCAAGATAACGGAGTTGGTGGCTACACCTTC.

This clonotype was seen ten or more times. The V and J genes are TRBV6-6 and TRBJ2-4; 11 bases map to TRBD1. Germline V gives CDR1 MNHNY, CDR2 SVGAGI (reference sequence). J gave up 6 bases and V 5 bases, and 3 bases lay outside the gene matches. The CDR3 covers 14 residues. CDR3 in amino acids: CASSRTGGGNIQYF. The CDR3 DNA follows: TGTGCCAGCAGTAGGACAGGGGGCGGAAACATTCAGTACTTC.

The DNA of the CDR3 is TGCGCCAGCAGCCCGCAACGGGTACAAGAGACCCAGTACTTC. Encoded protein: CASSPQRVQETQYF. The chain joins TRBV4-1 to TRBJ2-5; D gene ambiguous. CDR1 and CDR2 from the germline V gene are MGHRA and YSYEKL. The CDR3 consists of 14 residues. Trimming cost V 4 bases and J 2 bases, with 11 bases left between them.

Details on this clonotype: It may be a read error: a sequence one base away is much more abundant. The rearrangement joins TRBV20-1 to TRBJ2-3; D may be TRBD2 (6 bases). This CDR3 is built from 15 residues. The V gene's germline CDR1 is DFQATT and CDR2 SNEGSKA (reference sequence). Trimming stripped 0 bases from V and 3 bases from J, with 13 bases between. The CDR3 sequence: CSARDRRRGTDTQYF. CDR3 nucleotide sequence: TGCAGTGCTAGAGATAGGAGGCGGGGTACAGATACGCAGTATTTT.

This clonotype was seen more than once but under ten times. The chain joins TRBV5-1 to TRBJ2-2; no clear D gene. V was shortened by 0 bases and J by 1 base, with 13 bases between the two germline ends. The CDR3 covers 17 residues. CDR1 is SGHRS and CDR2 is YFSETQ in the germline V gene. CDR3 amino acids: CASSLEALVGNTGELFF. The CDR3 DNA sequence: TGCGCCAGCAGCTTGGAGGCTTTGGTGGGGAACACCGGGGAGCTGTTTTTT.

The V gene is TRBV6-2 or TRBV6-3, the J gene TRBJ2-3; D remains unclear. This CDR3 spans 11 amino acids. Germline values: CDR1 MNHEY, CDR2 SVGEGT. Trimming left V 8 bases short and J 5 bases short, with 8 bases between. DNA for the CDR3: TGTGCCAGCGGTGGGAAAGATACGCAGTATTTT. This gives the protein CASGGKDTQYF.

The CDR3 coding sequence is TGTGCCAGCAGCTTAGGGCCGGGGGAGCAGTACTTC. Amino acid sequence: CASSLGPGEQYF. The rearrangement links TRBV7-2 to TRBJ2-7, with D possibly TRBD2 on 5 matching bases. Trimming removed 1 base from V and 7 bases from J, with 8 bases in between. The CDR3 spans 12 residues. Per the germline V gene, CDR1 is SGHTA and CDR2 is FQGNSA.

CDR3 loop: CASSLGDRGRRETQYF. Written as DNA, the CDR3 is TGTGCCAGCAGCTTAGGGGACAGGGGTAGGCGAGAGACCCAGTACTTC. The chain combines TRBV7-2 with TRBJ2-4; 10 bases line up with TRBD1. TRBJ2-5 explains the end of the DNA better; the J call may be wrong. The CDR3 totals 16 residues. Germline V lookup: CDR1 SGHTA, CDR2 FQGNSA.

This clonotype appeared many times. The V gene is TRBV24-1, the J gene TRBJ2-7; weak D call: TRBD2 (7 bases). Germline lookup yields CDR1 KGHDR and CDR2 SFDVKD. V lost 0 bases and J 2 bases, leaving 13 bases between the germline ends. The CDR3 contains 16 residues. CDR3 sequence: CATSDLQQGLTYEQYF. The CDR3 DNA follows: TGTGCCACCAGTGATTTGCAACAGGGACTAACCTACGAGCAGTACTTC.

Details on this clonotype: One end of the junction varies from germline; a read error may be responsible. The chain employs TRBV20-1 and TRBJ1-1, with D uncertain. The CDR3 contains 13 residues. Germline V gene lookup returns CDR1 DFQATT and CDR2 SNEGSKA (reference sequence). In DNA form, the CDR3 reads TGCAGTGTTAGAGCTGGGTCGCTCCCTGAAGCTTTCTTT. The encoded protein is CSVRAGSLPEAFF.

There are many counts of this clonotype. V usage is TRBV6-6 and J usage is TRBJ2-7; 8 bases match TRBD2. Germline-derived CDR1 and CDR2 are MNHNY and SVGAGI (reference sequence). There are 14 residues in the CDR3. V lost 0 bases and J lost 5; bases outside the gene matches: 3. The CDR3 spells CASSYSGSGDEQYF. CDR3 DNA sequence: TGTGCCAGCAGTTACTCGGGTAGCGGGGACGAGCAGTACTTC.